By sample share, the clone carrying this TCR beta chain is medium-sized. Because this beta chain is a stray read in a library intended to capture alpha chains, its abundance should not be given much weight. On each TCR cDNA molecule, a unique molecular identifier was present. Via MiXCR, TCRdb re-called the 5' RACE reads, giving one row per CDR3 protein. The table lists 2,000 to 3,000 distinct CDR3 sequences, about 4.4% of them singletons. V lost 5 bases and J lost 4, with 8 bases in between. The CDR3 covers 13 residues. Germline assignment: CDR1 SGHTA and CDR2 FQGNSA. Time point meaning: sample taken at primary tumor resection. Material for sequencing was whole RNA from tumor, nontumor lung or frozen PBMC, left unsorted. There were 72 donors, all of them untreated patients with early-stage non-small cell lung cancer. This sample was included in a study of spatial heterogeneity in lung cancer. At the level of the study: Mean representation of each unique TCR and UMI combination in the raw reads exceeded eight occurrences.

This sample comprised normal lung tissue next to the tumor, obtained at surgery. The V call is TRBV7-2, the J call TRBJ2-2; D might be TRBD2 (5 bases). The clonotype was recovered from a female donor with early-stage non-small cell lung cancer. Here the CDR3 reads CASSNSVTGELFF. CDR3 coding DNA: TGTGCCAGCAGCAATAGCGTCACCGGGGAGCTGTTTTTT.